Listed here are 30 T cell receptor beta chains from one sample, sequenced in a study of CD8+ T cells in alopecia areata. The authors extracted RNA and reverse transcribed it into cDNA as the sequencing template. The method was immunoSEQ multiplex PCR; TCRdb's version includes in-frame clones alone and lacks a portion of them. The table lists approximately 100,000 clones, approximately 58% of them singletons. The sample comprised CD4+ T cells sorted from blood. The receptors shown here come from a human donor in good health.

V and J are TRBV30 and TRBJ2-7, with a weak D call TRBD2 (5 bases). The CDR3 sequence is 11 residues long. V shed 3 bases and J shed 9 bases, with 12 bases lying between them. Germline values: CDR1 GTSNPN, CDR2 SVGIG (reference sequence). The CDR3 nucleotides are TGTGCCTGGAGCCGGGGTACCTGGCAGTACTTC. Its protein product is CAWSRGTWQYF.

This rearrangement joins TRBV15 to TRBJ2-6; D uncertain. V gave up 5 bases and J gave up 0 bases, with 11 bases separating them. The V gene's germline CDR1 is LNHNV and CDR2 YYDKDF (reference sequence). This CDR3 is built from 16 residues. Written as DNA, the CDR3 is TGTGCCACCAGCGCAGAAGTGCTCTCTGGGGCCAACGTCCTGACTTTC. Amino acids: CATSAEVLSGANVLTF.

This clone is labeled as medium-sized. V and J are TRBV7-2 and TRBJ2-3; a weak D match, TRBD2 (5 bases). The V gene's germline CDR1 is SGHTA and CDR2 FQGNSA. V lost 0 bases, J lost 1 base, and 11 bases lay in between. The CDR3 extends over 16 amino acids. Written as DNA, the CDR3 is TGTGCCAGCAGCTTAGCGCTCGGGGAGCGCACAGATACGCAGTATTTT. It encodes CASSLALGERTDTQYF.

The CDR3 coding sequence is TGTGCCAGCAGCGGAGAAAACGTAGCCAAAAACATTCAGTACTTC. This encodes CASSGENVAKNIQYF. This chain uses TRBV28 with TRBJ2-4; D remains ambiguous. CDR3 length: 15 amino acids. Germline V gives CDR1 MDHEN, CDR2 SYDVKM. V gave up 6 bases and J gave up 0 bases, with 12 bases separating them. The complete variable domain, with remaining parts taken from reference TRBV28 and TRBJ2-4, reads DVKVTQSSRYLVKRTGEKVFLECVQDMDHENMFWYRQDPGLGLRLIYFSYDVKMKEKGDIPEGYSVSREKKERFSLILESASTNQTSMYLCASSGENVAKNIQYFGAGTRLSVL.

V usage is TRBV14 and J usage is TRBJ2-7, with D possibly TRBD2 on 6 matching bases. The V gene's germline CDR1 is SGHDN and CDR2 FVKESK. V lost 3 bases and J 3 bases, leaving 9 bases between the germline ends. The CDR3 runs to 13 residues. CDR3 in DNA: TGTGCCAGCAGCCACCGGGGGAGCTACGAGCAGTACTTC. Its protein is CASSHRGSYEQYF.

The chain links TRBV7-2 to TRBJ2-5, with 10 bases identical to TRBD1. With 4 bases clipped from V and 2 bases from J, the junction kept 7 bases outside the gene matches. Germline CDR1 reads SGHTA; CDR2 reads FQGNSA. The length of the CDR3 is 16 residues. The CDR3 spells CASSSEGQGRQETQYF. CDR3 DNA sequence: TGTGCCAGCAGCTCCGAGGGACAGGGGAGACAAGAGACCCAGTACTTC.

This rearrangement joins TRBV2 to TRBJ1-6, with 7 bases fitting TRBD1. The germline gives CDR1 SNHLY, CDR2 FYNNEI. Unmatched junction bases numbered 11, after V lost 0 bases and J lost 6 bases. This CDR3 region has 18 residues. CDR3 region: CASSEALVSTGSNSPLHF. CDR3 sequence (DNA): TGTGCCAGCAGTGAAGCGCTTGTCTCGACAGGGAGTAATTCACCCCTCCACTTT.

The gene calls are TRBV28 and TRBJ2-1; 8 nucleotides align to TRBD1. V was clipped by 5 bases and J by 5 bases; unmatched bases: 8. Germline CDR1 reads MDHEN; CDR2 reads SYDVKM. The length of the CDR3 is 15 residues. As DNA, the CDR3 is TGTGCCAGCAGTCCTTCGGACAGGGAGAACAATGAGCAGTTCTTC. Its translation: CASSPSDRENNEQFF.

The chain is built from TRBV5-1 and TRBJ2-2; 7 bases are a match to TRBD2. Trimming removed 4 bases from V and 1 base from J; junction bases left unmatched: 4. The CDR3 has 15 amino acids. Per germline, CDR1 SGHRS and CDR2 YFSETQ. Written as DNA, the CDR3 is TGCGCCAGCAGCCGGGGGGACCTGAACACCGGGGAGCTGTTTTTT. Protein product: CASSRGDLNTGELFF.

The CDR3 is CASSPDRGRDSPLHF. Written as DNA, the CDR3 is TGTGCCAGCAGCCCCGACAGGGGGAGGGATTCACCCCTCCACTTT. The V gene is TRBV7-9, the J gene TRBJ1-6; TRBD1 matches 9 bases. The germline V gene has CDR1 SEHNR and CDR2 FQNEAQ (reference sequence). Germline trimming cut 5 bases from V and 8 bases from J; bases unmatched to any gene: 7. The CDR3 contains 15 residues.

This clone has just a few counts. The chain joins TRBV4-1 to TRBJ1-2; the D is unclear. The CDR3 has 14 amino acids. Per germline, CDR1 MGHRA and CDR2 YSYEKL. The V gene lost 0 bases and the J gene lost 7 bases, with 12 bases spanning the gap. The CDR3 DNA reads TGCGCCAGCAGCCAAGAAGGAACTCAAGCTGGCTACACCTTC. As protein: CASSQEGTQAGYTF.

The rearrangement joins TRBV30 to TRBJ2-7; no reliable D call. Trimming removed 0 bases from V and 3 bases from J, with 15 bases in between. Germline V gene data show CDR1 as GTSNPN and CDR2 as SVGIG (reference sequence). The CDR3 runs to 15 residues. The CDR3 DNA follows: TGTGCCTGGAGTGTATTTGTCGGAGTTAGCTACGAGCAGTACTTC. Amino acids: CAWSVFVGVSYEQYF.

For the CDR3, the DNA is TGTGCCAGCAGGGTTTCCGGTCGGGGCGAGCAGTACTTC. It encodes CASRVSGRGEQYF. V and J are TRBV28 and TRBJ2-7, with D perhaps matching TRBD2 (5 bases). The germline gives CDR1 MDHEN, CDR2 SYDVKM. V was trimmed by 6 bases and J by 6 bases, leaving 15 bases between them. The length of the CDR3 is 13 residues.

CDR3 residues: CASSLPRPQHF. As DNA, the CDR3 is TGTGCCAGCAGCTTGCCCCGGCCCCAGCATTTT. The chain combines TRBV5-6 with TRBJ1-5, with D uncertain. CDR1 is SGHDT, CDR2 YYEEEE, per germline. Deletions cut 1 base from V and 9 bases from J, with 5 bases between. This CDR3 is built from 11 residues.

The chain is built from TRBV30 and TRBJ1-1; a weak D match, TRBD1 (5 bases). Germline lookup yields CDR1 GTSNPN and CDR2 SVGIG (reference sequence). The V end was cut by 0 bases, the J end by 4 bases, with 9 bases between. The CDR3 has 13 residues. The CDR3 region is CAWSVAGGTEAFF. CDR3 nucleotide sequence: TGTGCCTGGAGTGTAGCGGGGGGCACTGAAGCTTTCTTT. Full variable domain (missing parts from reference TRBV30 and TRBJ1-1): SQTIHQWPATLVQPVGSPLSLECTVEGTSNPNLYWYRQAAGRGLQLLFYSVGIGQISSEVPQNLSASRPQDRQFILSSKKLLLSDSGFYLCAWSVAGGTEAFFGQGTRLTVV.

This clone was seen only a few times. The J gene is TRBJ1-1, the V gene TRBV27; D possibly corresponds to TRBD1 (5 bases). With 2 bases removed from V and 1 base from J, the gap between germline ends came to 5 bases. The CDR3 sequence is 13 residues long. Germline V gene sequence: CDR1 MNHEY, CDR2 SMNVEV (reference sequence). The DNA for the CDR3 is TGTGCCAGCAGTTTACAGGGGAACACTGAAGCTTTCTTT. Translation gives CASSLQGNTEAFF.

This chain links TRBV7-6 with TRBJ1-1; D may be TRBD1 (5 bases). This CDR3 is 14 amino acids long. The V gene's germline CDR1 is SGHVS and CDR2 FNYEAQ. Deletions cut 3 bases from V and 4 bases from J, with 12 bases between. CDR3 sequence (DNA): TGTGCCAGCAGCTTTCAGGGAGTGGTCACTGAAGCTTTCTTT. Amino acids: CASSFQGVVTEAFF.

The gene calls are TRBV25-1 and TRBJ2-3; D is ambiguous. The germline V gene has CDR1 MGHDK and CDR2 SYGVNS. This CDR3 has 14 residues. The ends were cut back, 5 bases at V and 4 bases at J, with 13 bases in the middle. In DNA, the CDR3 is TGTGCCAGCAGTAGGTCTAGTGAGGCAGATACGCAGTATTTT. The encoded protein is CASSRSSEADTQYF.

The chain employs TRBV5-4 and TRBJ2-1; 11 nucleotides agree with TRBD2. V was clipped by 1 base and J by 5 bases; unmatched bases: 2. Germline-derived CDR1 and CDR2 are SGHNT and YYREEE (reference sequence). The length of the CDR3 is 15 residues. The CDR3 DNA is TGTGCCAGCAGCTTGAGACTAGCGGGGAACAATGAGCAGTTCTTC. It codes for CASSLRLAGNNEQFF.

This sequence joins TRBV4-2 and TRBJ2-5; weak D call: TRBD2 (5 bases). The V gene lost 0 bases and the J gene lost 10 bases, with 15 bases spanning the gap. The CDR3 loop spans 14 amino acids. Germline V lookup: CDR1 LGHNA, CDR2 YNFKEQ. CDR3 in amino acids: CASSQDHLFGDQYF. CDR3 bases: TGTGCCAGCAGCCAAGATCACCTATTCGGGGACCAGTACTTC.

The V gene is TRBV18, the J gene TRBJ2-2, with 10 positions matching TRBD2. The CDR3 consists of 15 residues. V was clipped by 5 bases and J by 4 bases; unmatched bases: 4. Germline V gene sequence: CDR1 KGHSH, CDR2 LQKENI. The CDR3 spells CASSSPSGGTGELFF. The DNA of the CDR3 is TGTGCCAGCTCAAGCCCTAGCGGGGGCACCGGGGAGCTGTTTTTT.

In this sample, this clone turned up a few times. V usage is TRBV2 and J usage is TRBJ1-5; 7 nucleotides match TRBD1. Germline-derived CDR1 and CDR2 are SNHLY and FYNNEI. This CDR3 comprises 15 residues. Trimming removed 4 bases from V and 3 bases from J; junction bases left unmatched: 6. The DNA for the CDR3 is TGTGCCAGCAGTGGACAAGGGACAGACAATCAGCCCCAGCATTTT. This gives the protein CASSGQGTDNQPQHF.

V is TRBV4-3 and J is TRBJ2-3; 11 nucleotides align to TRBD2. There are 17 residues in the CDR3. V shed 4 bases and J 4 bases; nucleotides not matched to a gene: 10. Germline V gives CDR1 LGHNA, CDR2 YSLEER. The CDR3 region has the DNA TGCGCCAGCAGCCTTGGGGGAACTAGCGGGGGCTCAGATACGCAGTATTTT. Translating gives CASSLGGTSGGSDTQYF.

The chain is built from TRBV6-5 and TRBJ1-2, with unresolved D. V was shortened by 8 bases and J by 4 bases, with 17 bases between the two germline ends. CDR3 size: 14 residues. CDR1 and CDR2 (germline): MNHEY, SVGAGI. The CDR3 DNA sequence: TGTGCCAGCGGCCGATTCCGGCTGAGCTATGGCTACACCTTC. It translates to CASGRFRLSYGYTF.

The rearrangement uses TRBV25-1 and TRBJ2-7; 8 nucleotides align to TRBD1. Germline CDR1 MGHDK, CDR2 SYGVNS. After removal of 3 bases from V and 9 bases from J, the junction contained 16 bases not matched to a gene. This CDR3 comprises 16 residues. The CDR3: CASSDPKPGQASGQYF. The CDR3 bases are TGTGCCAGCAGTGACCCGAAACCGGGACAGGCCTCCGGGCAGTACTTC.

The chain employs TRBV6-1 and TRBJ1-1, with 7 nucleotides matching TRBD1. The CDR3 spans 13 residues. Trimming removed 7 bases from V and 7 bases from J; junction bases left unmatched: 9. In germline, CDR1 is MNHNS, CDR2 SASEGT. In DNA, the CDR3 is TGTGCCAGCACCCGACAGGGTGCGGTTGAAGCTTTCTTT. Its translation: CASTRQGAVEAFF.

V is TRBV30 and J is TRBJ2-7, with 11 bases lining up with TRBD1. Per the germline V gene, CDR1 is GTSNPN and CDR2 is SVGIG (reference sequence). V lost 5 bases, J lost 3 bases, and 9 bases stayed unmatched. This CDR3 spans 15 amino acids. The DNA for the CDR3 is TGTGCCTGGGCGAGGGGGACAGGGGGACGCTACGAGCAGTACTTC. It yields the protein CAWARGTGGRYEQYF.

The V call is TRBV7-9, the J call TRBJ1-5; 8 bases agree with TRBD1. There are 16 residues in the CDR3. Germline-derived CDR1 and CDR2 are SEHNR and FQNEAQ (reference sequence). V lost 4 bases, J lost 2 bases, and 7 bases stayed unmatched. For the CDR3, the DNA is TGTGCCAGCAGCTCATCAGGGGGCTGGGGCAATCAGCCCCAGCATTTT. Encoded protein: CASSSSGGWGNQPQHF.

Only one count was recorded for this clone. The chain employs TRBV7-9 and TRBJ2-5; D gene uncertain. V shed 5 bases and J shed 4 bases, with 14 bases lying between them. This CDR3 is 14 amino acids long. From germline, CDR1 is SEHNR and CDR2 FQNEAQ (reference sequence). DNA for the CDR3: TGTGCCAGCAGCCACAATGGCCTACGAGAGACCCAGTACTTC. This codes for CASSHNGLRETQYF.

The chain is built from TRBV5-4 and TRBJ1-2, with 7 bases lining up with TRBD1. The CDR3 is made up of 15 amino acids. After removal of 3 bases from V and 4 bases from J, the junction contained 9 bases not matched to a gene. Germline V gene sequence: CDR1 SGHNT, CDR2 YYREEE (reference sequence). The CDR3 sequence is CASSSTGVSSYGYTF. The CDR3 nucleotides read TGTGCCAGCAGCTCCACAGGGGTGTCGAGCTATGGCTACACCTTC.